This T cell receptor (beta chain) was sequenced during a study of blood T cell repertoires in COVID-19. Study-level information: T cells, B-cell-depleted T cells, or PBMCs provided the cDNA or gDNA that served as material.

In the source study's methods: Amplification with reference gene primers provided the estimates of nucleated cell counts. TCRdb's copy holds only in-frame clones and misses some; the assay was immunoSEQ multiplex PCR. The V and J calls and clone size are taken from that table; D and trimming were inferred from the DNA. The table shows around 310,000 clones, with around 90% occurring only once. Germline-derived CDR1 and CDR2 are SGHRS and YFSETQ. V was trimmed by 5 bases and J by 7 bases, leaving 13 bases between them. CDR3 length: 13 residues. One Seattle source followed patients from active infection through their disease course.

V is TRBV5-1 and J is TRBJ2-4; no clear D gene. The TCR comes from a woman aged 40 to 50 with COVID-19, enrolled during active disease. Sample: peripheral blood. The CDR3 protein is CASRESPQNIQYF. In DNA form, the CDR3 reads TGCGCCAGCAGGGAGTCGCCGCAGAACATTCAGTACTTC.